This T cell receptor beta chain was captured in a study of blood T cell repertoires in COVID-19. As for the study in general: Samples came from the United States, Italy and Spain, spanning acute and convalescent COVID-19. The analysed material was cDNA or gDNA that came from T cells, B-cell-depleted T cells, or PBMCs.

Original processing notes: Reference gene primer amplification in the assay estimated nucleated cell counts. Only in-frame clones appear in the TCRdb table, and some are missing; sequencing was by immunoSEQ multiplex PCR. V and J calls and clone size are copied from that table; D and trimming were computed from the DNA. Of some 250,000 clones listed, about 83% are singletons. The source of this sequence is a man older than 75 with acute or convalescent COVID-19. Input material: peripheral blood.

CDR3: CASSPWGSGLSGRDTQYF. The CDR3 DNA reads as TGTGCCAGTAGTCCCTGGGGTAGCGGGCTTTCAGGCCGGGATACGCAGTATTTT. The rearrangement joins TRBV19 to TRBJ2-3, with TRBD2 matching 7 bases. Losses at the gene ends were 5 bases for V and 6 bases for J; bases not matched to a gene: 20. Per germline, CDR1 LNHDA and CDR2 SQIVND (reference sequence). The CDR3 has 18 amino acids.